This passage covers 23 T cell receptor beta chains from one sample sequenced in a study of PD-1 blockade in classical Hodgkin lymphoma. In every patient, relapse followed autologous stem cell transplantation, while exposure to brentuximab vedotin differed. TCRdb keeps only in-frame clones here, not all; method: immunoSEQ multiplex PCR. Altogether about 97,000 clones are present, roughly 84% being singletons, with the ten largest covering over 9%. The specimen comprised peripheral blood mononuclear cells (PBMCs), sampled at baseline. The receptors derive from a human donor with classical Hodgkin lymphoma.

This rearrangement joins TRBV5-1 to TRBJ2-5, with D maybe TRBD1 (6 bases). V was shortened by 0 bases and J by 1 base, with 7 bases between the two germline ends. Germline-derived CDR1 and CDR2 are SGHRS and YFSETQ. The CDR3 consists of 14 residues. The CDR3 DNA is TGCGCCAGCAGCTTGGGGACAGCCCAAGAGACCCAGTACTTC. This sequence encodes CASSLGTAQETQYF. Drawing the rest from reference TRBV5-1 and TRBJ2-5, the complete variable domain is KAGVTQTPRYLIKTRGQQVTLSCSPISGHRSVSWYQQTPGQGLQFLFEYFSETQRNKGNFPGRFSGRQFSNSRSEMNVSTLELGDSALYLCASSLGTAQETQYFGPGTRLLVL.

The rearrangement links TRBV28 to TRBJ2-1; D might be TRBD2 (5 bases). The CDR3 totals 17 residues. The V gene's germline CDR1 is MDHEN and CDR2 SYDVKM. The V and J ends lost 5 bases and 7 bases respectively, with 24 bases between them. The CDR3 DNA sequence: TGTGCCAGCAGTAATGCGCTTAGGGAGAGCCTGGGAAATGAGCAGTTCTTC. It specifies CASSNALRESLGNEQFF. The variable domain in full, with the rest retrieved from reference TRBV28 and TRBJ2-1, is DVKVTQSSRYLVKRTGEKVFLECVQDMDHENMFWYRQDPGLGLRLIYFSYDVKMKEKGDIPEGYSVSREKKERFSLILESASTNQTSMYLCASSNALRESLGNEQFFGPGTRLTVL.

The V and J genes are TRBV14 and TRBJ1-1, with no clear D. Germline lookup yields CDR1 SGHDN and CDR2 FVKESK. The CDR3 has 13 amino acids. V was pared by 2 bases and J by 1 base, with 5 bases between. The CDR3 loop reads CASSQSRNTEAFF. The CDR3 bases are TGTGCCAGCAGCCAATCAAGGAACACTGAAGCTTTCTTT.

By proportion, this clone is medium-sized. The V and J genes are TRBV27 and TRBJ2-2; tentatively, D is TRBD2 (5 bases). CDR1 and CDR2 (germline): MNHEY, SMNVEV (reference sequence). V lost 6 bases and J lost 7, with 18 bases in between. The CDR3 consists of 15 residues. The CDR3 coding sequence is TGTGCCAGCAGGCTGGACTCCGGAAGGGTCGGGGAGCTGTTTTTT. Amino acids: CASRLDSGRVGELFF.

V gene TRBV28 combines with J gene TRBJ2-4, with D unresolved. The CDR3 runs 12 residues. Per germline, CDR1 MDHEN and CDR2 SYDVKM. V was clipped by 7 bases and J by 4 bases, with 8 bases between them. The DNA of the CDR3 is TGTGCCAGCACTAGAAGTAAAAACATTCAGTACTTC. Translation: CASTRSKNIQYF.

The chain joins TRBV19 to TRBJ1-5, with a weak D call TRBD1 (6 bases). Germline V gene lookup returns CDR1 LNHDA and CDR2 SQIVND (reference sequence). Trimming left V 6 bases short and J 3 bases short, with 12 bases between. This CDR3 region has 14 residues. The CDR3 here is CASSGQLDNQPQHF. Written as DNA, the CDR3 is TGTGCCAGTAGCGGACAGCTAGACAATCAGCCCCAGCATTTT. The complete variable domain, with remaining parts taken from reference TRBV19 and TRBJ1-5, reads DGGITQSPKYLFRKEGQNVTLSCEQNLNHDAMYWYRQDPGQGLRLIYYSQIVNDFQKGDIAEGYSVSREKKESFPLTVTSAQKNPTAFYLCASSGQLDNQPQHFGDGTRLSIL.

The chain recombines TRBV7-9 with TRBJ2-7; 8 bases align to TRBD2. Trimming cost V 2 bases and J 7 bases; bases outside gene matches: 10. The CDR3 loop spans 15 amino acids. Germline V lookup: CDR1 SEHNR, CDR2 FQNEAQ (reference sequence). The CDR3 loop is CASSLMSGGFLEQYF. The CDR3 DNA sequence: TGTGCCAGCAGCTTAATGTCGGGAGGGTTCCTGGAGCAGTACTTC.

The rearrangement joins TRBV7-3 to TRBJ1-6; D is unclear. The CDR3 runs 13 residues. CDR1 is SGHTA, CDR2 FQGTGA, per germline. V lost 5 bases and J lost 7, with 9 bases in between. The CDR3 loop reads CASSPRLNSPLHF. DNA for the CDR3: TGTGCCAGCAGCCCCCGACTGAATTCACCCCTCCACTTT.

The rearrangement links TRBV7-2 to TRBJ2-7; 8 bases map to TRBD2. This CDR3 comprises 12 residues. Looked up from germline, CDR1 is SGHTA and CDR2 is FQGNSA. Losses at the gene ends were 6 bases for V and 8 bases for J; bases not matched to a gene: 6. CDR3 sequence reads: CASRGREGKQYF. The CDR3 region has the DNA TGTGCCAGCAGAGGACGGGAGGGCAAGCAGTACTTC.

The rearrangement uses TRBV19 and TRBJ1-5, with 7 bases identical to TRBD1. V shed 1 base, J shed 4 bases, and the junction held 7 bases outside the gene matches. The CDR3 length is 16 residues. Germline-derived CDR1 and CDR2 are LNHDA and SQIVND (reference sequence). CDR3 sequence: CASSIGVGTANQPQHF. In nucleotides, the CDR3 is TGTGCCAGTAGTATAGGAGTGGGGACAGCTAATCAGCCCCAGCATTTT. The whole variable domain, filled in from reference TRBV19 and TRBJ1-5, reads DGGITQSPKYLFRKEGQNVTLSCEQNLNHDAMYWYRQDPGQGLRLIYYSQIVNDFQKGDIAEGYSVSREKKESFPLTVTSAQKNPTAFYLCASSIGVGTANQPQHFGDGTRLSIL.

The chain uses TRBV10-2 and TRBJ2-1, with unresolved D. The CDR3 is made up of 13 amino acids. Germline CDR1 reads WSHSY; CDR2 reads SAAADI. Trimming shortened V by 3 bases and J by 5 bases, and 8 bases separated the two germline ends. The CDR3 reads CASSEGINNEQFF. CDR3 bases: TGCGCCAGCAGTGAAGGAATCAACAATGAGCAGTTCTTC.

The J gene is TRBJ2-3, the V gene TRBV4-1; TRBD2 matches 9 bases. The germline CDR1 and CDR2 sequences are MGHRA and YSYEKL. The CDR3 loop spans 16 amino acids. Trimming took 4 bases from V and 2 from J; bases not matched to a gene: 7. CDR3: CASSPPSGINTDTQYF. The CDR3 coding sequence is TGCGCCAGCAGCCCTCCTAGCGGGATTAACACAGATACGCAGTATTTT.

CDR3 sequence: CASSGALQGAGETQYF. The CDR3 bases are TGCGCCAGCAGCGGGGCCCTACAGGGGGCAGGAGAGACCCAGTACTTC. The genes are TRBV5-1 and TRBJ2-5; TRBD1 matches at 9 bases. This CDR3 region has 16 residues. V trimming: 4 bases; J trimming: 4 bases; junction bases outside the gene matches: 11. The V gene's germline CDR1 is SGHRS and CDR2 YFSETQ.

The sample holds one count of this clone. J is TRBJ2-1 and V is TRBV10-3; TRBD1 might be the D (6 bases). Looked up from germline, CDR1 is ENHRY and CDR2 is SYGVKD. This CDR3 spans 14 amino acids. Between the trimmed V and J ends, which lost 5 bases and 2 bases, there was a span of 10 bases. The CDR3 DNA sequence: TGTGCCATCAGTACACAGGGACCCTACAATGAGCAGTTCTTC. Its translation is CAISTQGPYNEQFF.

V is TRBV5-1 and J is TRBJ1-4; tentative D call: TRBD1 (5 bases). Germline values: CDR1 SGHRS, CDR2 YFSETQ. Trimming pared 4 bases from V and 2 bases from J, leaving 12 bases between. The CDR3 totals 15 residues. This chain's CDR3 is CASSTGGGTNEKLFF. CDR3 bases: TGCGCCAGCAGCACCGGTGGGGGTACTAATGAAAAACTGTTTTTT.

This clone was counted once. This rearrangement joins TRBV15 to TRBJ2-1; D unresolved. Trimming took off 0 bases at V and 0 bases at J, with 6 bases between the two ends. The germline V gene encodes CDR1 LNHNV and CDR2 YYDKDF (reference sequence). The length of the CDR3 is 15 residues. The CDR3 region has the DNA TGTGCCACCAGCAGAGAAACGGGCTCCTACAATGAGCAGTTCTTC. It specifies CATSRETGSYNEQFF.

A single count supports this clone. The chain employs TRBV9 and TRBJ2-1; TRBD1 or TRBD2 may be the D gene (8 bases each). This CDR3 has 16 amino acids. CDR1 is SGDLS, CDR2 YYNGEE, per germline. The V gene lost 4 bases and the J gene lost 5 bases, with 19 bases spanning the gap. CDR3 sequence (DNA): TGTGCCAGCAGCCCCAGGGGGCGGGGGGACCACAATGAGCAGTTCTTC. This gives the protein CASSPRGRGDHNEQFF.

The V gene is TRBV10-3, the J gene TRBJ2-3; TRBD2 is a possible D gene (6 bases). The CDR3 extends over 14 amino acids. With 7 bases removed from V and 3 bases from J, the gap between germline ends came to 14 bases. The V gene's germline CDR1 is ENHRY and CDR2 SYGVKD. CDR3 in DNA: TGTGCCATCAAGCCGGGAGACGAAACAGATACGCAGTATTTT. Residues: CAIKPGDETDTQYF.

The rearrangement uses TRBV5-4 and TRBJ1-1; D gene unclear. The CDR3 has 14 residues. Looked up from germline, CDR1 is SGHNT and CDR2 is YYREEE (reference sequence). The V gene lost 4 bases and the J gene lost 1 base, with 11 bases spanning the gap. The CDR3 DNA follows: TGTGCCAGCAGCGCTCGGACGGGGAACACTGAAGCTTTCTTT. This translates into CASSARTGNTEAFF.

The chain is built from TRBV27 and TRBJ1-5; D remains unclear. Germline CDR1 MNHEY, CDR2 SMNVEV (reference sequence). CDR3 size: 13 residues. V lost 4 bases and J 4 bases, leaving 8 bases between the germline ends. This CDR3 is CASSWRDNQPQHF. CDR3 nucleotides: TGTGCCAGCAGTTGGAGGGATAATCAGCCCCAGCATTTT.

The genes are TRBV10-3 and TRBJ2-6; 7 nucleotides match TRBD2. CDR3 length: 18 residues. V shed 10 bases and J 1 base; nucleotides not matched to a gene: 16. Germline CDR1 is ENHRY and CDR2 is SYGVKD. This CDR3 reads CATSPTGTTLSGANVLTF. CDR3 coding DNA: TGTGCCACCTCCCCCACCGGGACTACGCTATCTGGGGCCAACGTCCTGACTTTC.

The J gene is TRBJ1-1, the V gene TRBV9; perhaps TRBD1 as D (6 bases). This CDR3 spans 15 amino acids. The germline V gene has CDR1 SGDLS and CDR2 YYNGEE. The V gene lost 1 base and the J gene lost 1 base, with 11 bases spanning the gap. The CDR3 DNA reads as TGTGCCAGCAGCGTACTCCAGGGGCCGAACACTGAAGCTTTCTTT. It encodes CASSVLQGPNTEAFF. Looking up the rest from reference TRBV9 and TRBJ1-1 gives the full variable domain: DSGVTQTPKHLITATGQRVTLRCSPRSGDLSVYWYQQSLDQGLQFLIQYYNGEERAKGNILERFSAQQFPDLHSELNLSSLELGDSALYFCASSVLQGPNTEAFFGQGTRLTVV.

This rearrangement joins TRBV29-1 to TRBJ2-1, with 9 bases identical to TRBD2. In germline, CDR1 is SQVTM, CDR2 ANQGSEA. V lost 1 base, J lost 5 bases, and 12 bases stayed unmatched. The CDR3 consists of 17 residues. CDR3 nucleotides: TGCAGCGTTGAAGGAGGGGGAGGCGGGAGGGCCGACAATGAGCAGTTCTTC. Translation: CSVEGGGGGRADNEQFF.